This TCR beta chain comes out of a study of cytomegalovirus exposure and HLA in healthy donors. About the research overall: The same platform as the 650 to 700 first-cohort repertoires was used for the 90 to 150 validation repertoires, a later analysis reported. The study's findings and limits: Most TCR sequences were seen very rarely across donors, but some public TCRs occurred in many. It was confirmed in vitro that a few of the CMV-associated chains were specific for CMV antigens. The study designated over 150 TCR beta chains cytomegalovirus-associated.

Assay used: immunoSEQ multiplex PCR; TCRdb lists only in-frame clones, some missing. The sample shows under 75,000 clones, around 96% of them seen only once. A word on this clone: The antigen remains unidentified.

The CDR3 spans 15 residues. The V and J ends lost 4 bases and 0 bases respectively, with 10 bases between them. CDR1 is SNHLY and CDR2 is FYNNEI in the germline V gene. This sequence originates from a woman aged 18-29 years in good health and CMV-seronegative. The chain has TRBV2 and TRBJ2-1, with D possibly being TRBD2 (5 bases). Sequencing was done on a sample of PBMCs. CDR3 nucleotide sequence: TGTGCCAGCAGTGTCCGGGGAGACTCCTACAATGAGCAGTTCTTC. This sequence encodes CASSVRGDSYNEQFF.